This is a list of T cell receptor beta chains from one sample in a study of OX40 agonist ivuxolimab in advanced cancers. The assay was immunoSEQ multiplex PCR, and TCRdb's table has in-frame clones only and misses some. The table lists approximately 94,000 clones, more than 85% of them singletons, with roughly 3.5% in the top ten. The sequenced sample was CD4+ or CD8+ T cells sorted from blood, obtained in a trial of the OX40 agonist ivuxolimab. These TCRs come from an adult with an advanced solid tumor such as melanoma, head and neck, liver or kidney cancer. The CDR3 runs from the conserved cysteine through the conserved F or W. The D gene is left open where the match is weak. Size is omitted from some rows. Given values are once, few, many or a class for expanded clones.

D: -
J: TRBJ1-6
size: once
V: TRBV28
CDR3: CASSIPGPYSPLHF
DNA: TGTGCCAGCAGCATCCCGGGACCTTATTCACCCCTCCACTTT

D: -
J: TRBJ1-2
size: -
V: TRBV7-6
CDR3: CASSLMEGGDGYTF
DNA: TGTGCCAGCAGCTTAATGGAGGGAGGAGATGGCTACACCTTC

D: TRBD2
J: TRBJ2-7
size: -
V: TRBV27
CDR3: CASRVRLARGYEQYF
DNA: TGTGCCAGCAGAGTCAGACTAGCGCGAGGGTACGAGCAGTACTTC

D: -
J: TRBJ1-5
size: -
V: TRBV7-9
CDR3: CASSAQGELGPQHF
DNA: TGTGCCAGCAGCGCACAGGGTGAGCTGGGGCCCCAGCATTTT

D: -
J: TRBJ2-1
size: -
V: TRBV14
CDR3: CASSPFEGISNEQFF
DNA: TGTGCCAGCAGCCCCTTTGAGGGTATAAGCAATGAGCAGTTCTTC

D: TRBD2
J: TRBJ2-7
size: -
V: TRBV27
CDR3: CASSPRGGSYEQYF
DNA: TGTGCCAGCAGTCCCCGGGGGGGCTCCTACGAGCAGTACTTC

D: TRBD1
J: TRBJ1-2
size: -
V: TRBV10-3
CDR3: CAIREGQKNYGYTF
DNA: TGTGCCATCAGAGAGGGACAGAAGAACTATGGCTACACCTTC

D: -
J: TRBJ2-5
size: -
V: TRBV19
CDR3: CASSVTDQETQYF
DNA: TGTGCCAGTAGTGTCACGGATCAAGAGACCCAGTACTTC

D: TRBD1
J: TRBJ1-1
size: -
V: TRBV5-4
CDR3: CASSSSTGGAEEAFF
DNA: TGTGCCAGCAGCTCTTCGACAGGGGGCGCTGAGGAAGCTTTCTTT

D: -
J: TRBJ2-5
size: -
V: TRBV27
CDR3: CASSTSTSPGGTQYF
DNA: -

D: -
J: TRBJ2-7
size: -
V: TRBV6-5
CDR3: CASSYISYEQYF
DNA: TGTGCCAGCAGTTATATCTCCTACGAGCAGTACTTC

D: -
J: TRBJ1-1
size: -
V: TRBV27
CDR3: CASQLGRNTEAFF
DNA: TGTGCCAGCCAATTGGGACGGAACACTGAAGCTTTCTTT

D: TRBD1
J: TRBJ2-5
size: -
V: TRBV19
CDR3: CAPHQGQGGRETQYF
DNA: TGTGCCCCCCACCAGGGACAGGGGGGGAGGGAGACCCAGTACTTC

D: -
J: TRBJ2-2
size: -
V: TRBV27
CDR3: CASSWGGHTGELFF
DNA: TGTGCCAGCAGTTGGGGGGGGCACACCGGGGAGCTGTTTTTT

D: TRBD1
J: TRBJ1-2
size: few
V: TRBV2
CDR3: CASLRGYGGYTF
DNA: TGTGCCAGTCTCAGGGGGTATGGAGGCTACACCTTC

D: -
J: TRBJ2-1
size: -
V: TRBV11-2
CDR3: CASSRGDEQFF
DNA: TGTGCCAGCAGCCGGGGAGATGAGCAGTTCTTC

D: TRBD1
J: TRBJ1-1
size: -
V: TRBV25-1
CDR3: CASSWGQHTEAFF
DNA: TGTGCCAGCAGTTGGGGACAGCACACTGAAGCTTTCTTT

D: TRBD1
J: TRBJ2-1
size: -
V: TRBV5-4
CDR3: CASSSDRGRYNEQFF
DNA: TGTGCCAGCAGCTCCGACAGGGGACGATACAATGAGCAGTTCTTC

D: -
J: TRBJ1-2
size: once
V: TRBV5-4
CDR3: CALGGGANYGYTF
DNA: TGTGCCCTTGGAGGAGGAGCTAACTATGGCTACACCTTC

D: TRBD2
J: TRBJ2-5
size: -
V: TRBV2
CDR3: CASRARTSEVETQYF
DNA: TGTGCCAGCAGGGCCCGGACTAGCGAAGTGGAGACCCAGTACTTC

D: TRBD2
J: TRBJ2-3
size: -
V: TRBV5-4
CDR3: CASSPRTSGGAGMDF
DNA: TGTGCCAGCAGCCCCCGGACTAGCGGGGGGGCGGGAATGGATTTT

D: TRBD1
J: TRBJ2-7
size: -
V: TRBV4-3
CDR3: CASSPDRGAYEQYF
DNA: TGCGCCAGCAGCCCGGACAGGGGGGCCTACGAGCAGTACTTC

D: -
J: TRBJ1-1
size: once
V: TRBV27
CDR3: CASSSFSGANTEAFF
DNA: TGTGCCAGCAGTTCCTTCTCAGGAGCGAACACTGAAGCTTTCTTT

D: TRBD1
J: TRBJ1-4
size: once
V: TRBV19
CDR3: CASTGGRTNEKLFF
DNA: TGTGCCAGTACAGGGGGGCGGACTAATGAAAAACTGTTTTTT

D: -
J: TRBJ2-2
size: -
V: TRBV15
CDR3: CATSRLGTLATGELFF
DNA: TGTGCCACCAGCAGGTTGGGGACCCTGGCCACCGGGGAGCTGTTTTTT